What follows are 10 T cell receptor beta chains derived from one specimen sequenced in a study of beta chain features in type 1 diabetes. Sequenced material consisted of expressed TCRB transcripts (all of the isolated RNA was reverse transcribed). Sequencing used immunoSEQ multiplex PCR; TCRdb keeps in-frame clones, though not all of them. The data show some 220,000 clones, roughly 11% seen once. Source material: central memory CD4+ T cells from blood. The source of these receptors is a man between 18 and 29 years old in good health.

DNA for the CDR3: TGTGCCAGCAGAGACACAGGGGGCGGCGGGGAGCTGTTTTTT. Translating it yields CASRDTGGGGELFF. The chain has TRBV6-5 and TRBJ2-2, with 9 bases matching TRBD1. The CDR3 runs 14 residues. The J segment lost 7 bases and the V segment lost 6 bases, leaving 6 bases of the junction unmatched. The germline gives CDR1 MNHEY, CDR2 SVGAGI.

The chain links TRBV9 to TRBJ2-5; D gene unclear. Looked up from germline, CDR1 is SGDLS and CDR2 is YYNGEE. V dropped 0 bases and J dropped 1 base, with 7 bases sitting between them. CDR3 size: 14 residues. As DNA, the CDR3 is TGTGCCAGCAGCGTAGGTGGCACCCAAGAGACCCAGTACTTC. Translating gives CASSVGGTQETQYF.

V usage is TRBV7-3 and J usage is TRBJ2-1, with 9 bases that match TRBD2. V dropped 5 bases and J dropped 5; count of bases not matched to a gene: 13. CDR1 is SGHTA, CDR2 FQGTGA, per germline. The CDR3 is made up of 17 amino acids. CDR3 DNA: TGTGCCAGCAGCGTTTTCAGGACTAGCGAGGGGAACAATGAGCAGTTCTTC. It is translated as CASSVFRTSEGNNEQFF.

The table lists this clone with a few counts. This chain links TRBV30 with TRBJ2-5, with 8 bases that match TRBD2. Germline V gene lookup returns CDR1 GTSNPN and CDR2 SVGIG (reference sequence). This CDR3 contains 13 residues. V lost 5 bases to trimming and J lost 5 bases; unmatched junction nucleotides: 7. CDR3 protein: CAWDGGARETQYF. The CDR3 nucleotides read TGTGCCTGGGACGGGGGGGCCCGGGAGACCCAGTACTTC.

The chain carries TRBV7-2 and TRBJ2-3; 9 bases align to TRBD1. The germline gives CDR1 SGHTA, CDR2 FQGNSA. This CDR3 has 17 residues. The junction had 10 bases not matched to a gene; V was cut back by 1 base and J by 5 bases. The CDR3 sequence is CASSLGPATGGQDTQYF. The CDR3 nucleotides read TGTGCCAGCAGCTTAGGGCCGGCGACAGGGGGTCAAGATACGCAGTATTTT.

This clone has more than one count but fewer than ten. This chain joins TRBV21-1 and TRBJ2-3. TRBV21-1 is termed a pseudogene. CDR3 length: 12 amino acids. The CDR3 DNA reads TGTGCCAGCAGCAAATTGACAGATACGCAGTATTTT. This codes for CASSKLTDTQYF.

In DNA form, the CDR3 reads TGTGCCAGCAGCCAAGAGTTGGCTAGCTTGCCCGAGACCCAGTACTTC. It encodes CASSQELASLPETQYF. This chain joins TRBV14 and TRBJ2-5, with D possibly being TRBD2 (5 bases). The CDR3 extends over 16 amino acids. CDR1 SGHDN and CDR2 FVKESK come from the germline V gene. Trimming removed 0 bases at V and 5 bases at J, with 16 bases between.

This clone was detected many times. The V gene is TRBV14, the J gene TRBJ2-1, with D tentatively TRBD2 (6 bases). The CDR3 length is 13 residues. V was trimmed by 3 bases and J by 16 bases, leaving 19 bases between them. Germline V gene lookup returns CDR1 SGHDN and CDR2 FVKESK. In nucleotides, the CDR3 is TGTGCCAGCAGCCAGCCGGGAGCACTGAGCCAATTCTTC. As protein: CASSQPGALSQFF.

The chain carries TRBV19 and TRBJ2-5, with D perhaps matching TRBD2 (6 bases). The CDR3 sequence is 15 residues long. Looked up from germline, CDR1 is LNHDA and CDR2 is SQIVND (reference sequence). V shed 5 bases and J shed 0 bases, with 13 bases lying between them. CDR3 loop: CASSPGLLYQETQYF. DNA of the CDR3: TGTGCCAGTAGTCCGGGACTTCTGTACCAAGAGACCCAGTACTTC.

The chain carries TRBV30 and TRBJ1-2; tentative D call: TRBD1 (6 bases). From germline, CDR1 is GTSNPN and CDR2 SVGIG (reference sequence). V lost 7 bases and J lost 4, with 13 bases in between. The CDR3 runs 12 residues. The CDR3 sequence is CALSWGAYGYTF. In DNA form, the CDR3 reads TGTGCCTTATCATGGGGGGCCTATGGCTACACCTTC. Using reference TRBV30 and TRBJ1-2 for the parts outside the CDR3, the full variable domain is SQTIHQWPATLVQPVGSPLSLECTVEGTSNPNLYWYRQAAGRGLQLLFYSVGIGQISSEVPQNLSASRPQDRQFILSSKKLLLSDSGFYLCALSWGAYGYTFGSGTRLTVV.